What follows are 8 T cell receptor beta chains derived from one specimen sequenced in a study of T cells in Graves' hyperthyroidism and ophthalmopathy. There were TCR beta CDR3 regions amplified from RNA transcripts. The primer set for the first-round RT-PCR of the TCR CDR3 was HTBI. Each CDR3 protein gets one entry after TCRdb re-called the multiplex PCR reads with MiXCR. The table lists roughly 300,000 distinct CDR3 sequences, approximately 13% of them singletons. Sequences were obtained from blood. The receptors were gathered from a woman in her twenties or thirties with Graves' hyperthyroidism.

This clonotype was picked up many times. The V call is TRBV6-1, the J call TRBJ2-1; tentative D call: TRBD2 (5 bases). In germline, CDR1 is MNHNS, CDR2 SASEGT. The CDR3 is 15 amino acids. Trimming shortened V by 5 bases and J by 0 bases, and 11 bases separated the two germline ends. CDR3 in DNA: TGTGCCAGCAGTCTCAGCGGCCCCTCCTACAATGAGCAGTTCTTC. Amino acids: CASSLSGPSYNEQFF.

This clonotype was detected many times. This chain links TRBV2 with TRBJ1-4; 8 bases map to TRBD1. Germline CDR1 SNHLY, CDR2 FYNNEI. The CDR3 consists of 15 residues. J gave up 6 bases and V 4 bases, and 7 bases lay outside the gene matches. The CDR3 loop is CASSAPGQEYEKLFF. The DNA of the CDR3 is TGTGCCAGCAGTGCCCCGGGACAGGAGTATGAAAAACTGTTTTTT.

At least ten counts were recorded for this clonotype. The V and J genes are TRBV27 and TRBJ2-7, with D perhaps TRBD1 or TRBD2 (5 bases each). In germline, CDR1 is MNHEY, CDR2 SMNVEV (reference sequence). V lost 4 bases and J 5 bases, leaving 21 bases between the germline ends. The length of the CDR3 is 16 residues. The chain's CDR3 is CASSSLDSLEVNEQYF. CDR3 nucleotides: TGTGCCAGCAGTTCCCTAGACAGTTTGGAGGTGAACGAGCAGTACTTC.

V usage is TRBV5-6 and J usage is TRBJ1-1; D might be TRBD1 (6 bases). Trimming cost V 1 base and J 2 bases, with 12 bases left between them. Per the germline V gene, CDR1 is SGHDT and CDR2 is YYEEEE. The CDR3 covers 15 residues. The CDR3 DNA is TGTGCCAGCAGCTTGAGGGGGGCGCATAACACTGAAGCTTTCTTT. Translated, it gives CASSLRGAHNTEAFF.

The sample holds a few counts of this clonotype. V gene TRBV20-1 combines with J gene TRBJ1-1; D uncertain. This CDR3 is built from 11 residues. Germline V CDR1 and CDR2: DFQATT, SNEGSKA (reference sequence). Trimming stripped 8 bases from V and 3 bases from J, with 10 bases between. The CDR3 DNA sequence: TGCAGTCAAACAGTGCACACTGAAGCTTTCTTT. Protein sequence: CSQTVHTEAFF.

The table lists this clonotype with many counts. The chain joins TRBV7-9 to TRBJ2-1; D gene ambiguous. Deletions cut 1 base from V and 1 base from J, with 8 bases between. The CDR3 contains 15 residues. Per the germline V gene, CDR1 is SEHNR and CDR2 is FQNEAQ (reference sequence). The CDR3 loop reads CASSLGLGSYNEQFF. CDR3 bases: TGTGCCAGCAGCTTAGGGTTGGGATCCTACAATGAGCAGTTCTTC.

This clonotype was detected many times. The chain recombines TRBV11-1 with TRBJ2-3, with D perhaps assigned TRBD1 or TRBD2 (5 bases each). The CDR3 covers 16 residues. CDR1 is SGHAT, CDR2 FQDESV, per germline (reference sequence). Trimming removed 5 bases at V and 0 bases at J, with 15 bases between. The CDR3 coding sequence is TGTGCCAGCAGCCCCGGGACGTGGAGTAGCACAGATACGCAGTATTTT. This translates into CASSPGTWSSTDTQYF. Supplemented by reference TRBV11-1 and TRBJ2-3, the full variable domain reads EAEVAQSPRYKITEKSQAVAFWCDPISGHATLYWYRQILGQGPELLVQFQDESVVDDSQLPKDRFSAERLKGVDSTLKIQPAELGDSAMYLCASSPGTWSSTDTQYFGPGTRLTVL.

This clonotype was seen repeatedly, ten times or more. This chain connects TRBV27 to TRBJ1-1; D gene uncertain. V lost 1 base to trimming and J lost 0 bases, with 12 bases between them. Germline V gene lookup returns CDR1 MNHEY and CDR2 SMNVEV (reference sequence). This CDR3 spans 16 amino acids. The CDR3 region is CASSLWAGNMNTEAFF. The CDR3 coding sequence is TGTGCCAGCAGTTTATGGGCAGGAAACATGAACACTGAAGCTTTCTTT.